This TCR beta chain was captured by sequencing in a study of blood T cell repertoires in COVID-19. Across the study: Acute and convalescent COVID-19 specimens originated in the United States, Italy and Spain.

The length of the CDR3 is 16 residues. Germline values: CDR1 SGDLS, CDR2 YYNGEE. V lost 0 bases and J lost 4; bases outside the gene matches: 1. Sequencing used immunoSEQ multiplex PCR; TCRdb keeps in-frame clones, though not all of them. This table has 240,000 or so clones, about 82% appearing once. Individuals drawn from 20 to 25 US areas were roughly 18 to 100 years old. The recovered donors of Cohort 3 showed two negative PCRs, clearance, or symptom resolution. The clonotype originates from a woman between 45 and 65 years old who had recovered from COVID-19. The J gene is TRBJ2-1, the V gene TRBV9; 13 nucleotides align to TRBD2. The sequenced material came from PBMCs or T cells enriched from blood (not recorded which). The CDR3 region has the DNA TGTGCCAGCAGCGTAGCGGGACTAGCGGGATACAATGAGCAGTTCTTC. It codes for CASSVAGLAGYNEQFF. Full variable domain (remainder filled in from reference TRBV9 and TRBJ2-1): DSGVTQTPKHLITATGQRVTLRCSPRSGDLSVYWYQQSLDQGLQFLIQYYNGEERAKGNILERFSAQQFPDLHSELNLSSLELGDSALYFCASSVAGLAGYNEQFFGPGTRLTVL.